The clone carrying this T cell receptor beta chain has only one observation. These data originate in a study of blood T cell repertoires in COVID-19. Study summary: Nucleic acid was either cDNA or gDNA, and it came from T cells, B-cell-depleted T cells, or PBMCs.

Participants came from roughly 23 US areas, aged about 18 to 100 years. Assignments of participants to cohorts depended upon their own reported clinical history. Per the authors' pipeline: Using reference gene primer amplification, nucleated cell counts were estimated. Sequencing used immunoSEQ multiplex PCR; TCRdb keeps in-frame clones, though not all of them. That table supplies the V and J calls and clone size; D and trimming were determined from the DNA. The table shows hundreds of thousands of clones, with roughly 90% occurring only once. The TCR comes from a woman aged 40 to 55 who had recovered from COVID-19. The sequenced sample was PBMCs or T cells enriched from blood (not recorded which).

CDR3 loop: CASSPVRGDQETQYF. The CDR3 region has the DNA TGTGCCAGCTCACCAGTCCGGGGGGACCAAGAGACCCAGTACTTC. The chain joins TRBV18 to TRBJ2-5, with TRBD2 matching 7 bases. Trimming took 2 bases from V and 0 from J; bases not matched to a gene: 3. Germline CDR1 KGHSH, CDR2 LQKENI. The CDR3 extends over 15 amino acids.